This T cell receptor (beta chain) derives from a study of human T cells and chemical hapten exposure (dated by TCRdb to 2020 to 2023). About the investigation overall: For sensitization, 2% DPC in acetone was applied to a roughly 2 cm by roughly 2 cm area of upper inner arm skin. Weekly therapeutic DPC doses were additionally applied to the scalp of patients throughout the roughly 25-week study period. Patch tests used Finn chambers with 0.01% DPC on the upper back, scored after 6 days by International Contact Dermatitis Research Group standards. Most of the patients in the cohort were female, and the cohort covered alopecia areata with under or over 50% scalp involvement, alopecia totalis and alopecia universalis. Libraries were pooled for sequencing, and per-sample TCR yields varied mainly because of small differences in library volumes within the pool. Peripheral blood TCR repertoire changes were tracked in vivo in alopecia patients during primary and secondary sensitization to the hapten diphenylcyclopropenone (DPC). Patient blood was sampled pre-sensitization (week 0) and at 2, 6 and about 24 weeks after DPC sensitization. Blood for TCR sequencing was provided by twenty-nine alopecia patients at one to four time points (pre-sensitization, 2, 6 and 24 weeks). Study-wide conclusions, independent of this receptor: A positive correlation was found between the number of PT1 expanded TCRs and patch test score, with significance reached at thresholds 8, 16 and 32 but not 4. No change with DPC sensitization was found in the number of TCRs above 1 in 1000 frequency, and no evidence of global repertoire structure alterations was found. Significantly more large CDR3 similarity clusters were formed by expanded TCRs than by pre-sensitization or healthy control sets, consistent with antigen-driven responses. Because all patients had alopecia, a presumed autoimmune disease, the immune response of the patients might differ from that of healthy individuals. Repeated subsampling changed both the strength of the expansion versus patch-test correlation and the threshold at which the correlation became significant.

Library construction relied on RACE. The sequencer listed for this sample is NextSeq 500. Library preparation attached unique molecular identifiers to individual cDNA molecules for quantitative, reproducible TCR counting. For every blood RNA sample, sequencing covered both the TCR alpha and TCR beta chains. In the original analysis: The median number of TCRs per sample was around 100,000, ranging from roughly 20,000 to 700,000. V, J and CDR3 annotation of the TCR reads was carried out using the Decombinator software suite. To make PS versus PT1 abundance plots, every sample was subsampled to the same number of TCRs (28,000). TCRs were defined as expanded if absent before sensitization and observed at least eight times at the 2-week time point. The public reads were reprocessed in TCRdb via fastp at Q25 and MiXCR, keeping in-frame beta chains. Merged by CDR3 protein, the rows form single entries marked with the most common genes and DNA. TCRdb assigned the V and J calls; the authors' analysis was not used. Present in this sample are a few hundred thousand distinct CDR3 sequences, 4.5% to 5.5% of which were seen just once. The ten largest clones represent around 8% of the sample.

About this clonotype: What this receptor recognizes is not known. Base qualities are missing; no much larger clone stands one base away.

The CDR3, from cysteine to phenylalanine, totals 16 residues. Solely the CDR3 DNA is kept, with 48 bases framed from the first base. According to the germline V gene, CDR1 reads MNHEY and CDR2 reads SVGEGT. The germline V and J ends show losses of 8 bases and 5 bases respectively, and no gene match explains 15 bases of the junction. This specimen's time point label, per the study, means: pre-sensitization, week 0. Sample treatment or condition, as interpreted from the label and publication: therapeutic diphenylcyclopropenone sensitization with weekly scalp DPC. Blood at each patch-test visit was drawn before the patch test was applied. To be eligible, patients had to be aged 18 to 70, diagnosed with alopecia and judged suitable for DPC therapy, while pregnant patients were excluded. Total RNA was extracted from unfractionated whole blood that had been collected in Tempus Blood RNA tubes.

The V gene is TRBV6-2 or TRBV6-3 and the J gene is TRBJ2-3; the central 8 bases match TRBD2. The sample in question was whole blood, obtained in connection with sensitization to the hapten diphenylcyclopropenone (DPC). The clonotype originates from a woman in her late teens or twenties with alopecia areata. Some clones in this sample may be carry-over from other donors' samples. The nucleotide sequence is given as TGTGCCAGCTTCGTGTCGCCTAGCGGGTTAGGAGATACGCAGTATTTT. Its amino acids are CASFVSPSGLGDTQYF.